The 15 T cell receptor beta chains in this list originate from one sample, sequenced in a study of CD8 T cells in Susac syndrome. An input of about 0.45 to 1 ug of RNA was subjected to reverse transcription using random hexamers. Each CDR3 protein is one row after TCRdb ran MiXCR on the immunoSEQ multiplex PCR reads. The sample comprises hundreds of thousands of distinct CDR3 sequences, around 85% of which are singletons, and roughly 0.21% rests with the top ten. Specimen: CD8+ T cells from PBMCs. The receptor source for this set is a human donor with multiple sclerosis.

This chain links TRBV25-1 with TRBJ2-3; D possibly corresponds to TRBD1 (6 bases). This CDR3 is 15 amino acids long. Germline V gene lookup returns CDR1 MGHDK and CDR2 SYGVNS. V was pared by 6 bases and J by 0 bases, with 13 bases between. DNA for the CDR3: TGTGCCAGCAGCTCCAGGGGCCCTAGCACAGATACGCAGTATTTT. Protein: CASSSRGPSTDTQYF.

This chain links TRBV19 with TRBJ1-5; D unclear. CDR1 is LNHDA, CDR2 SQIVND, per germline (reference sequence). CDR3 length equals 14 residues. The CDR3 loop is CACSGPHSNQPQHF. The CDR3 DNA reads TGTGCTTGCTCGGGCCCTCACAGCAATCAGCCCCAGCATTTT.

V and J are TRBV2 and TRBJ2-1; TRBD2 agrees at 7 bases. The ends lost 4 bases at V and 10 bases at J; junction bases unmatched: 10. Germline lookup yields CDR1 SNHLY and CDR2 FYNNEI. The CDR3 sequence is 14 residues long. CDR3 coding DNA: TGTGCCAGCAGTGGGCTAGCGACCGGGGGGGAGCAGTTCTTC. It yields the protein CASSGLATGGEQFF.

This CDR3 reads CASSPPAGGYNEQFF. CDR3 DNA sequence: TGTGCCAGCAGTCCCCCAGCGGGAGGTTACAATGAGCAGTTCTTC. This chain links TRBV27 with TRBJ2-1, with 9 bases that match TRBD2. The CDR3 consists of 15 residues. Germline CDR1 and CDR2: MNHEY and SMNVEV (reference sequence). J was trimmed by 4 bases and V by 5 bases; bases with no gene match: 6.

The V gene is TRBV27, the J gene TRBJ2-4; D gene uncertain. Looked up from germline, CDR1 is MNHEY and CDR2 is SMNVEV (reference sequence). The CDR3 has 13 residues. V shed 4 bases and J shed 0 bases, with 4 bases lying between them. The CDR3 DNA is TGTGCCAGCAGTTGGTCAGCCAAAAACATTCAGTACTTC. Translating gives CASSWSAKNIQYF.

V gene TRBV28 combines with J gene TRBJ1-2; D is unresolved. Trimming took 2 bases from V and 8 from J, leaving 9 bases between them. This CDR3 spans 12 amino acids. Germline-derived CDR1 and CDR2 are MDHEN and SYDVKM. The CDR3 region has the DNA TGTGCCAGCAGTTTACTGGGAGACGGCTACACCTTC. The encoded protein is CASSLLGDGYTF.

J is TRBJ2-5 and V is TRBV28, with D unresolved. V lost 5 bases and J lost 1, with 11 bases in between. The CDR3 length is 14 residues. The V gene's germline CDR1 is MDHEN and CDR2 SYDVKM. The CDR3 coding sequence is TGTGCCAGCAGTCCAAGGACGAGCCAAGAGACCCAGTACTTC. The encoded protein is CASSPRTSQETQYF.

The genes are TRBV4-1 and TRBJ1-3; tentative D call: TRBD1 (6 bases). The V end lost 0 bases, the J end lost 4 bases, and 13 bases lay between the germline ends. Per the germline V gene, CDR1 is MGHRA and CDR2 is YSYEKL. There are 16 residues in the CDR3. The CDR3 DNA sequence: TGCGCCAGCAGCCAAGATCGGGGGCGAGGAGGAAACACCATATATTTT. Protein product: CASSQDRGRGGNTIYF.

This clonotype was picked up one time. The genes are TRBV27 and TRBJ2-7; D possibly corresponds to TRBD2 (5 bases). The CDR3 has 14 amino acids. Germline V lookup: CDR1 MNHEY, CDR2 SMNVEV (reference sequence). Trimming removed 3 bases at V and 3 bases at J, with 12 bases between. CDR3 DNA: TGTGCCAGCAGTTTCGGAGCGGCGGTCTACGAGCAGTACTTC. Its translation: CASSFGAAVYEQYF.

The chain recombines TRBV7-9 with TRBJ2-5; either TRBD1 or TRBD2 may fit D (6 bases each). This CDR3 has 14 amino acids. V lost 3 bases, J lost 4 bases, and 12 bases lay in between. Germline V lookup: CDR1 SEHNR, CDR2 FQNEAQ (reference sequence). The CDR3 DNA reads as TGTGCCAGCAGCTTTGTAGGGGGAGGAGAGACCCAGTACTTC. As protein: CASSFVGGGETQYF.

V gene TRBV5-5 combines with J gene TRBJ1-1; 9 bases are a match to TRBD1. The CDR3 contains 14 residues. Germline V CDR1 and CDR2: SGHKS, YYEKEE (reference sequence). Trimming at V came to 4 bases and at J to 5 bases, leaving 6 bases not matched to a gene. The CDR3 is CASSRTGGRTEAFF. CDR3 coding DNA: TGTGCCAGCAGCCGTACAGGGGGCCGGACTGAAGCTTTCTTT.

The chain combines TRBV7-6 with TRBJ1-4; D is ambiguous. The V end was cut by 2 bases, the J end by 8 bases, with 6 bases between. This CDR3 spans 12 amino acids. Per germline, CDR1 SGHVS and CDR2 FNYEAQ. CDR3 nucleotide sequence: TGTGCCAGCAGCTTATACCGGGAAAAACTGTTTTTT. Translated, it gives CASSLYREKLFF.

The chain has TRBV18 and TRBJ2-5; TRBD1 matches at 8 bases. Germline loops: CDR1 KGHSH, CDR2 LQKENI. The CDR3 sequence is 15 residues long. The V gene end was trimmed by 2 bases and the J gene end by 4 bases; junction bases not matched to a gene: 6. The CDR3 region is CASSPGSGTGETQYF. The DNA of the CDR3 is TGTGCCAGCTCACCAGGATCAGGGACAGGAGAGACCCAGTACTTC. Variable domain in full (rest from reference TRBV18 and TRBJ2-5): NAGVMQNPRHLVRRRGQEARLRCSPMKGHSHVYWYRQLPEEGLKFMVYLQKENIIDESGMPKERFSAEFPKEGPSILRIQQVVRGDSAAYFCASSPGSGTGETQYFGPGTRLLVL.

The chain recombines TRBV5-6 with TRBJ2-5, with 7 bases lining up with TRBD1. Germline values: CDR1 SGHDT, CDR2 YYEEEE. The CDR3 extends over 15 amino acids. J was trimmed by 4 bases and V by 2 bases; bases with no gene match: 8. The CDR3 DNA sequence: TGTGCCAGCAGCTTCTATCGGACAGGACGAGAGACCCAGTACTTC. Its translation is CASSFYRTGRETQYF. Complete variable domain (other parts from reference TRBV5-6 and TRBJ2-5): DAGVTQSPTHLIKTRGQQVTLRCSPKSGHDTVSWYQQALGQGPQFIFQYYEEEERQRGNFPDRFSGHQFPNYSSELNVNALLLGDSALYLCASSFYRTGRETQYFGPGTRLLVL.

The chain links TRBV5-1 to TRBJ2-3, with 7 nucleotides matching TRBD2. The germline V gene has CDR1 SGHRS and CDR2 YFSETQ. Germline trimming cut 4 bases from V and 5 bases from J; bases unmatched to any gene: 13. CDR3 length equals 16 residues. CDR3 sequence: CASSPRISGAGDTQYF. DNA for the CDR3: TGCGCCAGCAGCCCGCGGATCAGCGGGGCGGGAGATACGCAGTATTTT.